The next 21 T cell receptor beta chains were all read from a single sample in a study of B cell selection in AIRE deficiency. Conventional CD4 T cells were sorted as CD4+CD127+ cells. Here immunoSEQ multiplex PCR was the method, and the copy in TCRdb shows in-frame clones only, minus some. The profile shows under 30,000 clones, approximately 96% of them singletons. Specimen: CD4+CD127+ conventional T cells sorted from PBMCs. These receptors were taken from a human donor in good health.

This clone was picked up one time. V is TRBV19 and J is TRBJ1-5; 9 nucleotides align to TRBD1. Germline V lookup: CDR1 LNHDA, CDR2 SQIVND (reference sequence). The CDR3 totals 16 residues. J lost 1 base, V lost 5 bases, and 6 bases had no gene match. This chain's CDR3 is CASSPTGGWSNQPQHF. The CDR3, as DNA: TGTGCCAGTAGTCCCACAGGGGGCTGGAGCAATCAGCCCCAGCATTTT.

The CDR3 DNA follows: TGTGCCAGCAGCTTACAATGGGACATAGGAAACACCATATATTTT. It translates to CASSLQWDIGNTIYF. The chain uses TRBV7-2 and TRBJ1-3, with D perhaps matching TRBD1 (6 bases). This CDR3 spans 15 amino acids. Germline CDR1 reads SGHTA; CDR2 reads FQGNSA. V lost 2 bases to trimming and J lost 4 bases, with 12 bases between them.

In this sample, this clone turned up once. The chain has TRBV18 and TRBJ2-7; no clear D gene. Looked up from germline, CDR1 is KGHSH and CDR2 is LQKENI. V was cut by 2 bases and J by 4 bases, with 6 bases left in between. The CDR3 length is 12 residues. The DNA for the CDR3 is TGTGCCAGCTCACCATCCCCTTACGAGCAGTACTTC. It specifies CASSPSPYEQYF.

This clone showed up just once. The chain recombines TRBV9 with TRBJ2-2, with 9 bases identical to TRBD2. This CDR3 is 17 amino acids long. The germline V gene has CDR1 SGDLS and CDR2 YYNGEE. Trimming at V came to 0 bases and at J to 4 bases, leaving 7 bases not matched to a gene. CDR3 loop: CASSVGLAGPRTGELFF. Written as DNA, the CDR3 is TGTGCCAGCAGCGTAGGGCTAGCGGGGCCTCGCACCGGGGAGCTGTTTTTT.

The J gene is TRBJ1-5, the V gene TRBV5-1, with 8 bases that match TRBD1. V lost 4 bases to trimming and J lost 6 bases; unmatched junction nucleotides: 6. CDR1 is SGHRS and CDR2 is YFSETQ in the germline V gene. The CDR3 loop spans 14 amino acids. The DNA of the CDR3 is TGCGCCAGCAGCGTTGGACAGGGAACTCAGCCCCAGCATTTT. Translated: CASSVGQGTQPQHF.

This chain links TRBV4-2 with TRBJ2-2; a weak D match, TRBD2 (7 bases). Germline-derived CDR1 and CDR2 are LGHNA and YNFKEQ. CDR3 length: 16 residues. Trimming took 3 bases from V and 6 from J, leaving 17 bases between them. The CDR3 sequence is CASSHPGGGSAGELFF. CDR3 coding DNA: TGTGCCAGCAGCCATCCGGGGGGCGGGAGCGCCGGGGAGCTGTTTTTT.

This chain links TRBV7-9 with TRBJ1-6; no clear D gene. Trimming stripped 5 bases from V and 6 bases from J, with 11 bases between. This CDR3 is 14 amino acids long. Germline CDR1 reads SEHNR; CDR2 reads FQNEAQ (reference sequence). The CDR3 is CASSLEGANSPLHF. CDR3 in DNA: TGTGCCAGCAGCCTCGAAGGAGCTAATTCACCCCTCCACTTT.

CDR3 sequence (DNA): TGTGCCAGCAGTGATCCGGTAACTTCACCCCTCCACTTT. It codes for CASSDPVTSPLHF. The gene calls are TRBV6-1 and TRBJ1-6, with unresolved D. The CDR3 consists of 13 residues. Trimming took 3 bases from V and 9 from J, leaving 9 bases between them. The germline V gene has CDR1 MNHNS and CDR2 SASEGT.

This clone was picked up one time. The chain uses TRBV7-8 and TRBJ1-1; D remains ambiguous. V was clipped by 3 bases and J by 5 bases, with 10 bases between them. CDR3 length equals 13 residues. Germline V gene sequence: CDR1 SGHVS, CDR2 FQNEAQ. The CDR3 coding sequence is TGTGCCAGCAGCTTTGAGGGAGGAACTGAAGCTTTCTTT. The encoded protein is CASSFEGGTEAFF.

The chain links TRBV18 to TRBJ1-1, with TRBD1 as a possible D gene (6 bases). Trimming shortened V by 3 bases and J by 3 bases, and 14 bases separated the two germline ends. Germline-derived CDR1 and CDR2 are KGHSH and LQKENI. The CDR3 extends over 15 amino acids. The CDR3, as DNA: TGTGCCAGCTCACCCAGGGGCGCTGGGGACACTGAAGCTTTCTTT. As protein: CASSPRGAGDTEAFF.

The V call is TRBV4-2, the J call TRBJ2-1, with D unclear. Germline values: CDR1 LGHNA, CDR2 YNFKEQ. V was trimmed by 0 bases and J by 2 bases, leaving 11 bases between them. This CDR3 is built from 16 residues. This chain's CDR3 is CASSQDRAPTYNEQFF. The CDR3 bases are TGTGCCAGCAGCCAAGATAGGGCTCCTACCTACAATGAGCAGTTCTTC.

V usage is TRBV29-1 and J usage is TRBJ2-7; D call uncertain. The CDR3 is made up of 11 amino acids. Germline lookup yields CDR1 SQVTM and CDR2 ANQGSEA. Trimming shortened V by 2 bases and J by 3 bases, and 5 bases separated the two germline ends. CDR3 region: CSVETSYEQYF. The CDR3 nucleotides are TGCAGCGTTGAAACCAGCTACGAGCAGTACTTC.

The genes are TRBV4-3 and TRBJ2-7, with 9 bases matching TRBD1. The CDR3 is 15 amino acids. Unmatched junction bases numbered 10, after V lost 5 bases and J lost 5 bases. CDR1 is LGHNA and CDR2 is YSLEER in the germline V gene. CDR3 protein: CASSRAGTGSDEQYF. The CDR3 region has the DNA TGCGCCAGCAGCAGAGCCGGGACAGGGAGCGACGAGCAGTACTTC.

The chain joins TRBV18 to TRBJ2-2; D gene uncertain. The CDR3 is made up of 15 amino acids. Deletions cut 4 bases from V and 0 bases from J, with 9 bases between. Germline V CDR1 and CDR2: KGHSH, LQKENI. The DNA for the CDR3 is TGTGCCAGCTCACGCGGAACAGCGAACACCGGGGAGCTGTTTTTT. The encoded protein is CASSRGTANTGELFF.

V and J are TRBV7-2 and TRBJ2-3; no clear D. The germline gives CDR1 SGHTA, CDR2 FQGNSA. The V and J ends lost 5 bases and 2 bases respectively, with 23 bases between them. The CDR3 runs 18 residues. CDR3 DNA sequence: TGTGCCAGCAGCCGTGACATCGGTCTGATCCGAACCACAGATACGCAGTATTTT. This gives the protein CASSRDIGLIRTTDTQYF.

V usage is TRBV11-3 and J usage is TRBJ2-1, with 8 bases identical to TRBD2. V lost 6 bases, J lost 0 bases, and 4 bases stayed unmatched. The CDR3 loop spans 15 amino acids. CDR1 is SGHNT, CDR2 YENEEA, per germline. As DNA, the CDR3 is TGTGCCAGCAGTCCCAGCGGGAGCTCCTACAATGAGCAGTTCTTC. It yields the protein CASSPSGSSYNEQFF.

The chain combines TRBV9 with TRBJ2-3, with TRBD2 as a possible D gene (6 bases). CDR1 is SGDLS and CDR2 is YYNGEE in the germline V gene. The CDR3 runs to 14 residues. Deletions cut 4 bases from V and 5 bases from J, with 14 bases between. The CDR3 DNA sequence: TGTGCCAGCAGCCACTCGGGAGAGGTAGATACGCAGTATTTT. It encodes CASSHSGEVDTQYF.

This clone appeared a single time. This chain connects TRBV7-2 to TRBJ1-4; D is undetermined. This CDR3 is 17 amino acids long. The V end lost 4 bases, the J end lost 1 base, and 16 bases lay between the germline ends. Germline V gene sequence: CDR1 SGHTA, CDR2 FQGNSA. The DNA for the CDR3 is TGTGCCAGCAGCTCTTCTGGCCCGGGGATAACTAATGAAAAACTGTTTTTT. Residues: CASSSSGPGITNEKLFF.

The gene calls are TRBV7-3 and TRBJ2-3, with 9 bases identical to TRBD2. The CDR3 is 16 residues long. From germline, CDR1 is SGHTA and CDR2 FQGTGA. The J segment lost 1 base and the V segment lost 2 bases, leaving 4 bases of the junction unmatched. The CDR3 loop is CASSLWASGGTDTQYF. The CDR3 DNA follows: TGTGCCAGCAGCTTATGGGCTAGCGGGGGCACAGATACGCAGTATTTT.

V is TRBV11-3 and J is TRBJ2-7; TRBD2 agrees at 8 bases. V shed 5 bases and J 4 bases; nucleotides not matched to a gene: 10. Germline V gives CDR1 SGHNT, CDR2 YENEEA. CDR3 length: 15 amino acids. The CDR3 reads CASSMTSAGGYEQYF. Here the CDR3 DNA reads TGTGCCAGCAGCATGACTAGTGCGGGAGGATACGAGCAGTACTTC.

The chain recombines TRBV6-1 with TRBJ2-7; 10 nucleotides line up with TRBD2. CDR1 MNHNS and CDR2 SASEGT come from the germline V gene. The CDR3 is made up of 18 amino acids. V gave up 2 bases and J gave up 2 bases; unmatched junction bases: 12. The CDR3 DNA reads as TGTGCCAGCAGTGAAAGGCCCGTGTCTAGCGGGGGTACCTACGAGCAGTACTTC. Amino acid sequence: CASSERPVSSGGTYEQYF.